The entry below describes one T cell receptor beta chain. Libraries were prepared by immunoSEQ multiplex PCR; TCRdb keeps only in-frame clonotypes and omits some of them. The data show under 150,000 clones, roughly 92% seen once. This sample was taken from a study of control samples from healthy donors and cancer patients. Germline-derived CDR1 and CDR2 are MDHEN and SYDVKM. The CDR3 is 12 amino acids. Trimming took 6 bases from V and 1 from J, leaving 6 bases between them. This sequence was found in a man under 40 in good health. The gene calls are TRBV28 and TRBJ2-5; no definite D call. Material: blood. This CDR3 reads CASSLRQETQYF. CDR3 nucleotides: TGTGCCAGCAGCCTCCGCCAAGAGACCCAGTACTTC.